The present TCR beta chain was sequenced within a study of T-cell memory formation after mild COVID-19. Study-level background: The study found TCR clusters largely donor specific. Study findings and constraints: Second-wave clones peaking on day 37 lacked confirmed SARS-CoV-2 specificity. Clones contracting day 15 to 85 were balanced CD4/CD8; later expanders leaned CD4+. Within pre-infection memory, some responding clones were found, suggesting cross-reactive memory joined.

Note on this clonotype: Antigen: not known.

There are 11 residues in the CDR3. Trimming left V 0 bases short and J 6 bases short, with 4 bases between. The germline gives CDR1 GTSNPN, CDR2 SVGIG (reference sequence). MiXCR, applied by TCRdb to the 5' RACE reads, yields one record per CDR3 protein. The sample yields fewer than 200,000 distinct CDR3 sequences, around 20% seen once. Sequenced material: PBMCs or a T cell subset sorted from them (not recorded which). The clonotype was recovered from a man younger than 35 who had mild COVID-19 (a few samples of this study predate the infection). Cell type and time point are not known. The chain has TRBV30 and TRBJ2-3; D unclear. CDR3 residues: CAWSVGDTQYF. Written as DNA, the CDR3 is TGTGCCTGGAGTGTAGGGGATACGCAGTATTTT.